This passage covers 22 T cell receptor beta chains from one sample sequenced in a study of T cells in Graves' hyperthyroidism and ophthalmopathy. Authors of the study amplified TCR beta CDR3 regions from RNA transcripts. HTBI primers were employed in a first-round RT-PCR of the TCR CDR3. TCRdb used MiXCR to reprocess the multiplex PCR reads, holding one entry per CDR3 protein. The data contain about 610,000 distinct CDR3 sequences, around 15% of them singletons. Material for sequencing was blood. Receptor source: a woman between 40 and 50 years old with Graves' ophthalmopathy.

This clonotype has ten or more counts. The chain links TRBV29-1 to TRBJ2-5; unclear D gene. Per germline, CDR1 SQVTM and CDR2 ANQGSEA. The CDR3 extends over 13 amino acids. The germline V and J ends were trimmed by 3 bases and 4 bases, with 12 bases remaining between them. DNA of the CDR3: TGCAGCGTTGACGTTTCCCCCCTAGAGACCCAGTACTTC. Translated: CSVDVSPLETQYF. Together with reference TRBV29-1 and TRBJ2-5, the CDR3 gives the full variable domain: SAVISQKPSRDICQRGTSLTIQCQVDSQVTMMFWYRQQPGQSLTLIATANQGSEATYESGFVIDKFPISRPNLTFSTLTVSNMSPEDSSIYLCSVDVSPLETQYFGPGTRLLVL.

The chain recombines TRBV6-5 with TRBJ1-5, with D maybe TRBD1 (5 bases). Germline loops: CDR1 MNHEY, CDR2 SVGAGI. V was pared by 4 bases and J by 7 bases, with 17 bases between. CDR3 length equals 15 residues. CDR3 nucleotide sequence: TGTGCCAGCAGTTCAATGGCGCAGGGTGGGCAGCCCCAGCATTTT. It specifies CASSSMAQGGQPQHF.

There are many counts of this clonotype. The chain carries TRBV7-8 and TRBJ1-2; 11 positions agree with TRBD1. The germline V gene encodes CDR1 SGHVS and CDR2 FQNEAQ. The CDR3 runs 15 residues. J gave up 5 bases and V 5 bases, and 7 bases lay outside the gene matches. The CDR3 protein is CASSAGTGGLYGYTF. CDR3 nucleotides: TGTGCCAGCAGCGCTGGGACAGGGGGATTATATGGCTACACCTTC.

This sequence joins TRBV12-3 or TRBV12-4 and TRBJ1-2; TRBD1 might be the D (5 bases). This CDR3 has 13 residues. Trimming left V 5 bases short and J 6 bases short, with 13 bases between. CDR3 DNA: TGTGCCAGCAGTGCCGGGACTGCGCATGGCTACACCTTC. It yields the protein CASSAGTAHGYTF.

The gene calls are TRBV12-3 or TRBV12-4 and TRBJ1-2, with D unresolved. CDR3 length equals 12 residues. Trimming stripped 7 bases from V and 7 bases from J, with 13 bases between. In DNA, the CDR3 is TGTGCCAGCACCCTCCCTGGCGTTGGCTACACCTTC. It specifies CASTLPGVGYTF.

In this sample, this clonotype turned up a few times. The chain employs TRBV6-5 and TRBJ1-2; 9 nucleotides align to TRBD1. Trimming cost V 2 bases and J 4 bases; bases outside gene matches: 2. The CDR3 contains 14 residues. CDR1 and CDR2 (germline): MNHEY, SVGAGI. The CDR3 is CASSYGTGFYGYTF. CDR3 nucleotides: TGTGCCAGCAGTTACGGGACAGGGTTCTATGGCTACACCTTC.

In its sample, this clonotype was seen many times. V is TRBV12-3 or TRBV12-4 and J is TRBJ1-3; TRBD1 is a possible D gene (6 bases). The CDR3 consists of 18 residues. V was clipped by 7 bases and J by 0 bases, with 22 bases between them. CDR3 bases: TGTGCCAGCACCGATCAGGGGCCGCGCCACACCTCTGGAAACACCATATATTTT. Translated, it gives CASTDQGPRHTSGNTIYF.

This clonotype showed up many times. The chain recombines TRBV19 with TRBJ1-1, with D hard to call. V lost 0 bases, J lost 4 bases, and 12 bases lay in between. This CDR3 region has 15 residues. Germline loops: CDR1 LNHDA, CDR2 SQIVND (reference sequence). The CDR3 here is CASSIDLRDITEAFF. The CDR3 DNA is TGTGCCAGTAGTATAGATCTGCGAGACATCACTGAAGCTTTCTTT.

At least ten counts were recorded for this clonotype. This chain connects TRBV24-1 to TRBJ2-7, with TRBD2 matching over 7 bases. CDR1 is KGHDR, CDR2 SFDVKD, per germline. V dropped 3 bases and J dropped 1; count of bases not matched to a gene: 2. CDR3 length: 14 amino acids. CDR3: CATSDAGLSYEQYF. The DNA of the CDR3 is TGTGCCACCAGTGATGCGGGACTATCCTACGAGCAGTACTTC.

The genes are TRBV30 and TRBJ1-6; D gene unclear. Trimming cost V 2 bases and J 8 bases, with 10 bases left between them. The CDR3 is made up of 13 amino acids. The germline V gene has CDR1 GTSNPN and CDR2 SVGIG (reference sequence). CDR3 residues: CAWSRGAYSPLHF. In DNA, the CDR3 is TGTGCCTGGAGTCGGGGAGCCTATTCACCCCTCCACTTT.

Ten or more counts support this clonotype. The CDR3 loop reads CASSLSGGGAQETQYF. The CDR3 coding sequence is TGTGCCAGCAGCTTATCCGGAGGGGGGGCCCAAGAGACCCAGTACTTC. This chain connects TRBV7-8 to TRBJ2-5, with a tentative D call TRBD2 (7 bases). The CDR3 runs to 16 residues. Deletions cut 2 bases from V and 1 base from J, with 14 bases between. Germline V gives CDR1 SGHVS, CDR2 FQNEAQ.

The rearrangement uses TRBV2 and TRBJ2-5; 9 bases agree with TRBD2. The CDR3 extends over 15 amino acids. The germline CDR1 and CDR2 sequences are SNHLY and FYNNEI. Trimming cost V 6 bases and J 1 base; bases outside gene matches: 6. In DNA form, the CDR3 reads TGTGCCAGCAGACTAGCGGGTCTGACCCAAGAGACCCAGTACTTC. Protein: CASRLAGLTQETQYF.

This clonotype was found many times. The chain has TRBV6-5 and TRBJ1-5; the D is unclear. The CDR3 runs to 14 residues. V lost 6 bases, J lost 1 base, and 10 bases lay in between. Germline CDR1 reads MNHEY; CDR2 reads SVGAGI. CDR3 amino acids: CASRSLLSNQPQHF. The CDR3 nucleotides read TGTGCCAGCAGGTCCTTACTAAGCAATCAGCCCCAGCATTTT.

The V gene is TRBV5-1, the J gene TRBJ2-5, with D possibly TRBD1 on 6 matching bases. V was clipped by 2 bases and J by 1 base, with 12 bases between them. CDR1 SGHRS and CDR2 YFSETQ come from the germline V gene. CDR3 length equals 15 residues. The CDR3 DNA follows: TGCGCCAGCAGCTTACAGGGCACACCCCAAGAGACCCAGTACTTC. Its translation: CASSLQGTPQETQYF.

The chain combines TRBV7-6 with TRBJ2-2; TRBD2 matches 13 bases. CDR3 size: 16 residues. CDR1 is SGHVS and CDR2 is FNYEAQ in the germline V gene. The trim removed 5 bases at V and 6 bases at J, leaving 6 bases unmatched. CDR3 DNA: TGTGCCAGCAGCATACTAGCGGGAGGGCCGGCCGGGGAGCTGTTTTTT. It codes for CASSILAGGPAGELFF.

This clonotype was found many times. The rearrangement links TRBV20-1 to TRBJ1-2; 8 bases are shared with TRBD1. J gave up 4 bases and V 0 bases, and 10 bases lay outside the gene matches. The CDR3 sequence is 16 residues long. Germline loops: CDR1 DFQATT, CDR2 SNEGSKA (reference sequence). The CDR3 nucleotides read TGCAGTGCTAGAGACTTTCAGACAGGGGAGTCCTATGGCTACACCTTC. Protein product: CSARDFQTGESYGYTF.

In this sample, this clonotype turned up many times. The chain is built from TRBV29-1 and TRBJ2-7; D is ambiguous. The germline V and J ends were trimmed by 2 bases and 7 bases, with 15 bases remaining between them. This CDR3 has 13 residues. Germline V gives CDR1 SQVTM, CDR2 ANQGSEA. The CDR3 loop reads CSVETPRSREQYF. The CDR3 DNA reads TGCAGCGTTGAAACCCCCAGATCTAGGGAGCAGTACTTC.

This chain joins TRBV6-2 or TRBV6-3 and TRBJ2-7; D possibly uses TRBD1 or TRBD2 (5 bases each). The CDR3 has 16 amino acids. Germline V CDR1 and CDR2: MNHEY, SVGEGT. Trimming cost V 4 bases and J 2 bases, with 18 bases left between them. CDR3 protein: CASSFPTLGVTYEQYF. The CDR3 bases are TGTGCCAGCAGTTTTCCGACCCTGGGGGTTACCTACGAGCAGTACTTC.

At least ten counts were recorded for this clonotype. The chain carries TRBV11-2 and TRBJ1-2, with D perhaps TRBD1 (5 bases). V lost 0 bases, J lost 1 base, and 9 bases lay in between. CDR1 is SGHAT and CDR2 is FQNNGV in the germline V gene. The CDR3 length is 15 residues. The CDR3 protein is CASSLDQGYNYGYTF. DNA for the CDR3: TGTGCCAGCAGCTTAGATCAGGGATATAACTATGGCTACACCTTC.

This clonotype was detected ten times or more. V and J are TRBV11-2 and TRBJ1-1; D remains unclear. The CDR3 spans 12 residues. Trimming cost V 5 bases and J 1 base, with 5 bases left between them. In germline, CDR1 is SGHAT, CDR2 FQNNGV. In DNA form, the CDR3 reads TGTGCCAGCAGCACACGGAACACTGAAGCTTTCTTT. The encoded protein is CASSTRNTEAFF.

The rearrangement joins TRBV28 to TRBJ2-5, with 8 positions matching TRBD1. CDR1 and CDR2 from the germline V gene are MDHEN and SYDVKM. The CDR3 loop spans 15 amino acids. With 5 bases clipped from V and 3 bases from J, the junction kept 8 bases outside the gene matches. This CDR3 reads CASSPGTGLKETQYF. The DNA for the CDR3 is TGTGCCAGCAGTCCAGGGACAGGTTTAAAAGAGACCCAGTACTTC.

Turning to this clonotype: A junction end diverges from the germline sequence, so it may reflect a read error. V is TRBV28 and J is TRBJ2-7; D not certain. Germline V gives CDR1 MDHEN, CDR2 SYDVKM. The CDR3 extends over 9 amino acids. The CDR3 loop is CASSPPPTF. As DNA, the CDR3 is TGTGCCAGCAGCCCCCCCCCCACCTTC. Full variable domain (remainder filled in from reference TRBV28 and TRBJ2-7): DVKVTQSSRYLVKRTGEKVFLECVQDMDHENMFWYRQDPGLGLRLIYFSYDVKMKEKGDIPEGYSVSREKKERFSLILESASTNQTSMYLCASSPPPTFGPGTRLTVT.